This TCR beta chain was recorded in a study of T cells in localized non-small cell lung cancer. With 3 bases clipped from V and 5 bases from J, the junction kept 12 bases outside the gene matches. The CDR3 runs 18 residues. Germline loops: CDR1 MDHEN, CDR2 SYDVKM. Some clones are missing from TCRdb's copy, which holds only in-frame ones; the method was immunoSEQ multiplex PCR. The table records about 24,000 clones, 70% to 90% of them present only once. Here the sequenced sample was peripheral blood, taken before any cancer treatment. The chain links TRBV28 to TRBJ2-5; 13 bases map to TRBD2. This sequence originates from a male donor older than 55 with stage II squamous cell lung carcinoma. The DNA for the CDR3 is TGTGCCAGCAGTTTGTCATTCGGGACTAGCGGGGCTGTGGAGACCCAGTACTTC. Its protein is CASSLSFGTSGAVETQYF.